These T cell receptor beta chains were read from a single sample in a study of shared clonotypes between healthy human individuals. This table comes from immunoSEQ multiplex PCR, and its TCRdb copy is limited to in-frame clones, with some not included. The sample has around 600,000 clones; roughly 98% are singletons. Sequencing was performed on naive CD8+ T cells sorted from blood. Source of these receptors: a man aged 25-45 years in good health. The CDR3 runs from the conserved cysteine through the conserved F or W. D genes are given only for firm matches. Size tells how often a clone was seen (once, few, many) or the class of an expanded clone, and some rows leave it out.

clone_size	v_call	j_call	d_call	cdr3_nt	cdr3_aa
-	TRBV15	TRBJ2-7	-	TGTGCCACCAGCAAACTTCCCGCTCTTCCCTACGAGCAGTACTTC	CATSKLPALPYEQYF
-	TRBV30	TRBJ1-1	-	TGTGCCTGGAGCGCCCCTGAGAGGACTGAAGCTTTCTTT	CAWSAPERTEAFF
-	TRBV6-1	TRBJ1-1	-	TGTGCCAGCAGACCCGACTCCGTTGGCACTGAAGCTTTCTTT	CASRPDSVGTEAFF
-	TRBV5-1	TRBJ2-7	-	TGCGCCAGCAGCTTGAGACCGCAGGGACTTGGGTACTACGAGCAGTACTTC	CASSLRPQGLGYYEQYF
-	TRBV14	TRBJ2-7	-	TGTGCCAGCAGCCCCCGGCGATACGAGCAGTACTTC	CASSPRRYEQYF
-	TRBV9	TRBJ2-1	-	TGTGCCAGCAGCGCCCACGACTTAGAGCTTAACTACAATGAGCAGTTCTTC	CASSAHDLELNYNEQFF
-	TRBV30	TRBJ2-1	-	TGTGCCTGGAGTCCGGGGGCGAATGAGCAGTTCTTC	CAWSPGANEQFF
-	TRBV7-9	TRBJ2-5	TRBD1	TGTGCCAGCAGCTCCCTTATGCAGGGGGCTGAGACCCAGTACTTC	CASSSLMQGAETQYF
-	TRBV5-5	TRBJ2-7	-	TGTGCCAGCAGCTTGGAGGTAGCCCTTTACGAGCAGTACTTC	CASSLEVALYEQYF
-	TRBV9	TRBJ2-2	-	TGTGCCAGCAGCGTCGGGGAGGGGGGCGCGAACACCGGGGAGCTGTTTTTT	CASSVGEGGANTGELFF
-	TRBV9	TRBJ2-7	-	TGTGCCAGCAGCGCCTCGGGTAGACACCACGAGCAGTACTTC	CASSASGRHHEQYF
-	TRBV9	TRBJ2-2	-	TGTGCCAGCGGGACTTCGAACACCGGGGAGCTGTTTTTT	CASGTSNTGELFF
-	TRBV11-2	TRBJ2-7	-	TGTGCCAGCAGCCACCCGGGTTCGGGGGAGCCGTACGAGCAGTACTTC	CASSHPGSGEPYEQYF
-	TRBV10-1	TRBJ1-2	-	TGCGCCAGCAGTTCCGGACAGCAAGAGGGCTACACCTTC	CASSSGQQEGYTF
-	TRBV27	TRBJ2-5	-	TGTGCCAGCAGTCCGGGGGCCCAAGAGACCCAGTACTTC	CASSPGAQETQYF
-	TRBV5-6	TRBJ2-7	-	TGTGCCAGCAGCGGGGTAGCTGGCGAGCAGTACTTC	CASSGVAGEQYF
-	TRBV9	TRBJ2-5	-	TGTGCCAGCAGCGGTACAGCAGGGACCCAGTACTTC	CASSGTAGTQYF
-	TRBV29-1	TRBJ2-7	TRBD1	TGCAGCGTGGCATTTCCGGACAGGAGAGTCTACGAGCAGTACTTC	CSVAFPDRRVYEQYF
-	TRBV5-1	TRBJ2-1	TRBD2	TGCGCCAGCAGCTTGGTGGACAGGACTAGCGGGATCGGCGATGAGCAGTTCTTC	CASSLVDRTSGIGDEQFF
-	TRBV2	TRBJ2-7	-	TGTGCCAGCAACGGGGGAGTGTTTGAGCAGTACTTC	CASNGGVFEQYF
-	TRBV27	TRBJ2-3	TRBD2	TGTGCCAGCAGCCCCTGGGGACTAGCGGATAGCACAGATACGCAGTATTTT	CASSPWGLADSTDTQYF
-	TRBV5-1	TRBJ2-5	-	TGCGCCAGCAGCTTGTCCCGCCAACAAGAGACCCAGTACTTC	CASSLSRQQETQYF
-	TRBV28	TRBJ2-5	-	TGTGCCAGCAGGCCCCTTAGCGGGACAGACCAAGAGACCCAGTACTTC	CASRPLSGTDQETQYF
-	TRBV7-2	TRBJ2-1	TRBD2	TGTGCCAGCAGCGGGGGAGTTCTGAGACTAGCGGGTATGGATGAGCAGTTCTTC	CASSGGVLRLAGMDEQFF
-	TRBV29-1	TRBJ2-5	TRBD2	TGCAGCGTTGAGGCCCCTATAGCGGGTATCGGAGAGACCCAGTACTTC	CSVEAPIAGIGETQYF
once	TRBV5-6	TRBJ2-1	TRBD1	TGTGCCAGCAGCACGGGGACAGCCCATGAGCAGTTCTTC	CASSTGTAHEQFF
-	TRBV20-1	TRBJ2-1	-	TGCAGTGCTAGGTTCAGGGGTGAGCAGTTCTTC	CSARFRGEQFF
-	TRBV27	TRBJ2-7	-	TGTGCCAGCACCCACGGAGGCGACCCGGACGACGAGCAGTACTTC	CASTHGGDPDDEQYF
-	TRBV29-1	TRBJ1-1	-	TGCAGCGTTGGGCCCGGGTTGAACACTGAAGCTTTCTTT	CSVGPGLNTEAFF
-	TRBV6-1	TRBJ2-7	TRBD2	TGTGCCAGCAGTGAAGGTCCTAGCGGAACCTACGAGCAGTACTTC	CASSEGPSGTYEQYF
once	TRBV7-2	TRBJ2-1	TRBD2	TGTGCCAGCAGCCCAGCTTCGGGACTAGTGGGGAATGAGCAGTTCTTC	CASSPASGLVGNEQFF
-	TRBV14	TRBJ2-3	-	TGTGCCAGCAGCCCCGGGCAGCGCAAAGATACGCAGTATTTT	CASSPGQRKDTQYF
-	TRBV7-7	TRBJ2-7	-	TGTGCTAGCAGCGTAGGAGAGATAGGGGCCTACGAGCAGTACTTC	CASSVGEIGAYEQYF
-	TRBV30	TRBJ1-4	TRBD1	TGTGCCTGGAGTGTGGGGACAGGGGGGGAAAAACTGTTTTTT	CAWSVGTGGEKLFF
-	TRBV30	TRBJ1-1	-	TGTGCCTCGGTTGGTGGCACTGAAGCTTTCTTT	CASVGGTEAFF
-	TRBV9	TRBJ2-7	-	TGTGCCAGCAGCGCGTCACGGGATCAACCCTACGAGCAGTACTTC	CASSASRDQPYEQYF
-	TRBV27	TRBJ2-3	-	TGTGCCAGCAGCAAAGATGGAAGGACAGACACAGATACGCAGTATTTT	CASSKDGRTDTDTQYF
-	TRBV15	TRBJ1-2	TRBD1	TGTGCCACCAGCAGAGACAGGGACAGTCTCTATGGCTACACCTTC	CATSRDRDSLYGYTF
-	TRBV11-2	TRBJ2-1	-	TGTGCCAGCAGCTTAGATCCCGGTAATGAGCAGTTCTTC	CASSLDPGNEQFF